This is a list of T cell receptor beta chains from one sample in a study of T-cell reconstitution after alpha-beta-depleted transplantation in children. TCRdb processed the PCR reads anew with MiXCR; each CDR3 protein has one entry. In the table there are nearly 350,000 distinct CDR3 sequences, about a sixth of which are singletons. The material sequenced was PBMCs, mostly from graft donor cells, taken 360 days after TCRalphabeta/CD19-depleted stem cell transplant. The receptors shown here come from a male patient aged 2 to 9 who had a stem cell transplant for acute lymphoblastic leukemia, so the T cells may come from the graft donor. Both conserved end residues are part of each CDR3. The order of the fields is clone size, D gene, V gene, J gene, CDR3 protein, CDR3 DNA. The D gene is left open where the match is weak. The size of a clone is reported for some rows only, either as once, few or many, or as a class for expanded clones.

few	TRBD2	TRBV12-3/TRBV12-4	TRBJ2-2	CASSFLFGGSIGELFF	TGTGCCAGCAGCTTTTTGTTTGGCGGGAGTATCGGGGAGCTGTTTTTT
few	-	TRBV20-1	TRBJ2-2	CSARDGAVGELFF	TGCAGTGCTAGAGATGGGGCAGTCGGGGAGCTGTTTTTT
-	-	TRBV19	TRBJ2-3	CASSIRVRGGDTQYF	TGTGCCAGTAGTATACGTGTCCGAGGAGGAGATACGCAGTATTTT
-	-	TRBV3-1	TRBJ2-2	CASSPGNSSAGELFF	TGTGCCAGCAGCCCCGGGAATAGCAGTGCCGGGGAGCTGTTTTTT
-	TRBD2	TRBV4-3	TRBJ2-4	CASSPRTSGRAQAKNIQYF	TGCGCCAGCAGCCCCCGGACTAGCGGGAGGGCCCAAGCCAAAAACATTCAGTACTTC
many	-	TRBV28	TRBJ2-1	CASSFGVSSYNEQFF	TGTGCCAGCAGTTTCGGGGTCTCCTCCTACAATGAGCAGTTCTTC
-	-	TRBV28	TRBJ1-5	CASTSSGVNQPQHF	TGTGCCAGCACCAGCTCAGGAGTCAATCAGCCCCAGCATTTT
many	-	TRBV12-3/TRBV12-4	TRBJ2-1	CASSSEGNEQFF	TGTGCCAGCAGTTCCGAGGGGAATGAGCAGTTCTTC
few	-	TRBV29-1	TRBJ2-6	CSVADISSGANVLTF	TGCAGCGTCGCGGACATATCTTCTGGGGCCAACGTCCTGACTTTC
few	TRBD2	TRBV28	TRBJ2-1	CASSPESYGREGLGFDNEQFF	TGTGCCAGCAGTCCTGAAAGTTATGGGCGGGAGGGCCTAGGTTTTGACAATGAGCAGTTCTTC